This TCR beta chain comes out of a study of T cells in Graves' hyperthyroidism and ophthalmopathy (dated by TCRdb to about 2019). About the full investigation: Peripheral blood was sampled at the time of initial diagnosis, prior to any treatment. The paper describes TCR Vbeta CDR3 sequencing of more than 120 peripheral blood samples, made up of some 40 ophthalmopathy patients, some 80 hyperthyroidism patients and 17 progressor patients. To identify distinguishing TCR V-J signatures, a discovery cohort of around 100 patients was used, comprising fewer than 45 with Graves' ophthalmopathy and around 57 with stable Graves' hyperthyroidism. Once sampling was done, hyperthyroidism patients were given methimazole at a starting dose of 30 mg daily, whereas ophthalmopathy patients were given high-dose intravenous methylprednisolone. Prospective prediction of ophthalmopathy was tested in an independent validation cohort of fewer than 20 hyperthyroidism patients and 15 to 17 patients who later progressed to ophthalmopathy. The roughly 91 discovery patients were randomly split 7:3 into training and test sets. The study also compared thyroid tissue and blood T-cell repertoires from over 5 Graves' hyperthyroidism patients. On the study overall, not on this receptor specifically: During validation, the model predicted progression to ophthalmopathy a median of about 6.5 months ahead of onset, with 70.59% sensitivity and 72% to 85% specificity. A model built on a 13 V-J signature distinguished ophthalmopathy from stable hyperthyroidism, reaching roughly 88% sensitivity and 81.08% specificity in cross-validation and 80%/75% in testing. Most expanded thyroid clonotypes (frequency above 0.001) were also detected in blood, a finding suggesting that blood repertoires may reflect thyroid immune responses. Sample size was not statistically predetermined, and investigators were not blinded to group allocation.

There are a few counts of this clonotype. Which antigen it targets is not known. It has no much larger one-base neighbor in the sample; base qualities were not kept. The TCR beta CDR3 regions were amplified from the RNA transcripts. For the first round of RT-PCR on the TCR CDR3, the HTBI primer set was used together with the Qiagen OneStep RT-PCR kit. A second multiplex PCR round built the libraries, followed by size selection and purification. The libraries were sequenced on an Illumina HiSeq2000 using paired-end 100 bp reads. Per the source publication's procedure: Raw data were processed with SOAPnuke, discarding reads with adapters, uncalled bases, mean Phred below 15, or no exact constant-primer or identifier match. High-quality paired reads were merged with COPE v1.2.5, and unique nucleotide sequences were defined as clonotypes. Clonotypes were aligned to IMGT TRBV, TRBD and TRBJ reference segments using MiTCR v1.1. The analysis included only V-J combinations with a frequency above 0.0001, which together covered approximately 99% of the repertoires. The TCS score was defined as the ratio of F50 (clonal expansion) to E x V (chaos), calculated using BLOSUM62-based TCRdist between CDR3 peptides within each V-J. Welch's t-statistics and random forest reduced roughly 540 V-J features to 13, which were used in a naive Bayes classifier (R e1071). The public reads were reprocessed in TCRdb via fastp at Q25 and MiXCR, keeping in-frame beta chains. CDR3 protein duplicates are merged, each entry listing the most common genes and DNA. TCRdb's processing, not the authors' own work, is the source of the V and J calls. The sample table lists around 300,000 distinct CDR3 sequences, approximately 15% of them with a count of one. The top ten hold 30% to 40% of the sample.

V ends up 6 bases short and J 6 bases short, with an unmatched junction base count of 8. CDR1 and CDR2 were assigned from the germline V gene (reference sequence) as DFQATT and SNEGSKA. Taken from cysteine to phenylalanine, the CDR3 has 13 residues. CDR3 DNA is the only sequence kept; it has 39 bases, read in frame from the first base. In the ophthalmopathy patients, disease was moderately to severely active, with a Clinical Activity Score of 3 or more, a NOSPECS grade of 4 or more, and a duration of less than 3 months. The study excluded patients with uncontrolled infections, other autoimmune diseases, pregnancy or lactation. Diagnoses were based on clinical symptoms, serum thyroxine and TRAb, thyroid ultrasound and orbital computed tomography. PBMCs were isolated from roughly 10 ml of fresh peripheral blood by Ficoll-Paque density gradient centrifugation. Total RNA was extracted using Trizol reagent, and RNA quality was assessed on an Agilent 2100 Bioanalyzer.

This receptor was identified in a woman aged 35 to 49 with Graves' ophthalmopathy. This sequence uses TRBV20-1 and TRBJ2-7, and 10 junction bases match TRBD2. The source material was blood. The nucleotide sequence is given as TGCAGTGCCGAAACGGGACTAGCGTCCGAGCAGTACTTC. Translated, it reads CSAETGLASEQYF.